This TCR beta chain derives from a study of control samples from healthy donors and cancer patients. Profiling relied on immunoSEQ multiplex PCR, and the TCRdb table lists in-frame clones only, not all of them. The data contain about 140,000 clones, roughly 88% of them singletons. V lost 3 bases and J 5 bases, leaving 14 bases between the germline ends. The germline V gene encodes CDR1 MGHRA and CDR2 YSYEKL. CDR3 size: 16 residues. The chain links TRBV4-1 to TRBJ1-6; D unclear. Material for sequencing was blood. This clonotype was obtained from a man between 18 and 35 years old in good health. CDR3 sequence (DNA): TGCGCCAGCAGCCAGAGTCGGACGGATGATAATTCACCCCTCCACTTT. It translates to CASSQSRTDDNSPLHF.